The rows below give T cell receptor beta chains drawn from one sample of a study of persistence of HIV-infected CD4 T cells. These receptors' antigens are unknown. Only in-frame clones appear in the TCRdb table, and some are missing; sequencing was by immunoSEQ multiplex PCR. The table includes about 36,000 clones, about 84% detected once. This specimen was cultured CD4+ T cells from PBMCs, taken from a patient who received antiretroviral therapy. The source of these receptors is an adult with HIV. The donor label of this sample is uncertain. Each CDR3 is given with its conserved first and last residue. D genes are given only for firm matches. The size field is filled for only some rows; it gives once, few, many or a size class.

D gene	clone size	V gene	CDR3 length	J gene	CDR3 DNA	CDR3 protein
-	-	TRBV20-1	11	TRBJ2-7	TGCAGTGCTAGAAAGGACTACGAGCAGTACTTC	CSARKDYEQYF
-	-	TRBV3-1/TRBV3-2	11	TRBJ2-7	TGTGCCAGCAGCAGAGGGGGCGAGCAGTACTTC	CASSRGGEQYF
-	-	TRBV12-5	14	TRBJ1-4	TGTGCTAGTGCCCCGGGGTGGGGCGAGGAAAAACTGTTTTTT	CASAPGWGEEKLFF
-	once	TRBV6-5	14	TRBJ1-2	TGTGCCAGCAGTACCGGACCCGACCTCTATGGCTACACCTTC	CASSTGPDLYGYTF
TRBD2	-	TRBV5-1	16	TRBJ2-3	TGCGCCAGCAGCTTGCGTGTCGGGGGGGCGGCAGATACGCAGTATTTT	CASSLRVGGAADTQYF
-	-	TRBV23-1	16	TRBJ1-4	TGCGCCAGCAGTCAATCGAAGTCCCGGTCGGGTGAAAAACTGTTTTTT	CASSQSKSRSGEKLFF
-	once	TRBV6-5	14	TRBJ1-3	TGTGCCAGCAAAACAGGCTTCTCTGGAAACACCATATATTTT	CASKTGFSGNTIYF
TRBD2	-	TRBV10-1	15	TRBJ2-2	TGCGCCAGCAGCTTACTAGCGGGGGTGACCGGGGAGCTGTTTTTT	CASSLLAGVTGELFF
-	-	TRBV2	15	TRBJ1-4	TGTGCCAGCAGTTTAATGGGGGGAGTGGGTGAAAAACTGTTTTTT	CASSLMGGVGEKLFF
TRBD2	-	TRBV27	17	TRBJ2-1	TGTGCCAGCAGCCCCGGGACTAGCGGGGGGGCCCAGGGTGAGCAGTTCTTC	CASSPGTSGGAQGEQFF
TRBD1	-	TRBV18	13	TRBJ2-7	TGTGCCAGCTCACTCGGGACAGCCTCCGAGCAGTACTTC	CASSLGTASEQYF
-	once	TRBV19	15	TRBJ1-2	TGTGCCAGTACCTTAACAACGGACAAGCTCCAGGGCTACACCTTC	CASTLTTDKLQGYTF
-	-	TRBV7-9	15	TRBJ1-4	TGTGCCAGCAGCTTATCTAACAGGGCAGGGGAAAAACTGTTTTTT	CASSLSNRAGEKLFF
-	-	TRBV10-1	13	TRBJ1-5	TGCGCCAGCAGTGTCGGGAGCAATCAGCCCCAGCATTTT	CASSVGSNQPQHF
-	-	TRBV10-1	14	TRBJ2-4	TGCGCCAGCAGTGATGGCTTTAGTTCTGACATTCAGTACTTC	CASSDGFSSDIQYF
-	-	TRBV28	15	TRBJ1-3	TGTGCCAGCAGTTTAGGTGGGGGGTCTGGAAACACCATATATTTT	CASSLGGGSGNTIYF
-	-	TRBV27	14	TRBJ2-1	TGTGCCAGCAGTTTACAGGGGACCTACAATGAGCAGTTCTTC	CASSLQGTYNEQFF
-	-	TRBV6-5	15	TRBJ1-5	TGTGCCAGCAGTCCTGACAGCCCCAGCAATCAGCCCCAGCATTTT	CASSPDSPSNQPQHF
-	-	TRBV11-3	13	TRBJ1-1	TGTGCCAGCAGCCGTCTCGGGGACACTGAAGCTTTCTTT	CASSRLGDTEAFF
-	-	TRBV5-1	14	TRBJ2-7	TGCGCCAGCAAAAGGACGGATAGCTCCTACGAGCAGTACTTC	CASKRTDSSYEQYF
TRBD1	-	TRBV14	16	TRBJ1-2	TGTGCCAGCAGCCAAGGTCGACAGGGGGGCTCCTATGGCTACACCTTC	CASSQGRQGGSYGYTF
-	-	TRBV19	14	TRBJ1-2	TGTGCCAGTAGATCGGGGTCGGCGGCTTTTGGCTACACCTTC	CASRSGSAAFGYTF
-	-	TRBV10-3	15	TRBJ1-6	TGTGCCATCAGACTAGAGGATTTGGCTAATTCACCCCTCCACTTT	CAIRLEDLANSPLHF
-	-	TRBV5-4	15	TRBJ2-1	TGTGCCAGCAGCTTGGAGCTGGGGTCCTACAATGAGCAGTTCTTC	CASSLELGSYNEQFF
-	-	TRBV9	15	TRBJ1-6	TGTGCCAGCAGCGTAGTCCCCGAGGGTAATTCACCCCTCCACTTT	CASSVVPEGNSPLHF
TRBD2	-	TRBV19	16	TRBJ2-2	TGTGCCAGTAGTGCCGCAGCGGGGGTCCTCACCGGGGAGCTGTTTTTT	CASSAAAGVLTGELFF
TRBD2	-	TRBV7-8	16	TRBJ2-1	TGTGCCAGCAGCTTAGAGGAGCTAGCGGGGTACAATGAGCAGTTCTTC	CASSLEELAGYNEQFF
-	-	TRBV5-5	14	TRBJ1-1	TGTGCCAGCAGCCCTGGAGGGTGGAACACTGAAGCTTTCTTT	CASSPGGWNTEAFF
TRBD2	-	TRBV6-5	14	TRBJ2-1	TGTGCCAGCATGGGGACTAGCTTTTACAATGAGCAGTTCTTC	CASMGTSFYNEQFF
-	-	TRBV6-5	14	TRBJ1-6	TGTGCCAGTAGACACAGGGAGGGTAATTCACCCCTCCACTTT	CASRHREGNSPLHF
TRBD1	-	TRBV5-1	18	TRBJ1-1	TGCGCCAGCAGCCCTAAGGGACAGGGAACCCTTATGAACACTGAAGCTTTCTTT	CASSPKGQGTLMNTEAFF
TRBD1	-	TRBV3-1/TRBV3-2	20	TRBJ2-3	TGTGCCAGCAGCCAAGTCCTGGTGGGACAGGGGGCGAGTTCGACAGATACGCAGTATTTT	CASSQVLVGQGASSTDTQYF
TRBD1	-	TRBV7-2	15	TRBJ2-7	TGTGCCAGCAGCTTCGCCGGGACAGGGGCCTACGAGCAGTACTTC	CASSFAGTGAYEQYF
-	-	TRBV27	16	TRBJ1-6	TGTGCCAGCAGTCTCCGGGACGGTAGGGGGAATTCACCCCTCCACTTT	CASSLRDGRGNSPLHF
-	-	TRBV28	15	TRBJ2-5	TGTGCCAGCAGTCCCGGTTTGACACGCCAAGAGACCCAGTACTTC	CASSPGLTRQETQYF
TRBD1	-	TRBV27	18	TRBJ2-2	TGTGCCAGCAGTGAATACCGCGGACAGGGATTATACACCGGGGAGCTGTTTTTT	CASSEYRGQGLYTGELFF
TRBD2	-	TRBV29-1	12	TRBJ2-3	TGCAGCGTTGACGGGGGGGGAGATACGCAGTATTTT	CSVDGGGDTQYF
-	-	TRBV12-3/TRBV12-4	11	TRBJ2-3	TGTGCCAGCAGTTTGTGGGATACGCAGTATTTT	CASSLWDTQYF
-	-	TRBV15	15	TRBJ2-4	TGTGCCACCAGCAGAGGGGGAACAGGGAAAAACATTCAGTACTTC	CATSRGGTGKNIQYF